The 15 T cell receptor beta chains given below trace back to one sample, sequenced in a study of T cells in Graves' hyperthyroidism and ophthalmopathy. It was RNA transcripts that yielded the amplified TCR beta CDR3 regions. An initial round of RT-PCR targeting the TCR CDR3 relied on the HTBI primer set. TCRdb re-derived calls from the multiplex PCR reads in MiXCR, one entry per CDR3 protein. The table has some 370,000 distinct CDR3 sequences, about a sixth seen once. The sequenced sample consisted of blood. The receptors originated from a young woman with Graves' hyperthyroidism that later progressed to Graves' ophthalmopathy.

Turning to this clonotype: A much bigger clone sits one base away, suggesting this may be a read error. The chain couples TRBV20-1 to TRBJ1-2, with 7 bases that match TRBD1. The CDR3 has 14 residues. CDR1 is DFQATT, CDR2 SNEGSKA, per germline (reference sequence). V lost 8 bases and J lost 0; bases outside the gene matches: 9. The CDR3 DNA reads TGCAGTACGACAGGGACGACTGCTAACTATGGCTACACCTTC. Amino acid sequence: CSTTGTTANYGYTF.

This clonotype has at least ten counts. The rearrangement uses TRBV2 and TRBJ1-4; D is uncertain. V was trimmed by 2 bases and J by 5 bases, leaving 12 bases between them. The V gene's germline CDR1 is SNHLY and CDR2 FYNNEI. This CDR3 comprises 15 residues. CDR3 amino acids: CASSETAGENEKLFF. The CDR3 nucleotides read TGTGCCAGCAGTGAAACGGCCGGTGAGAATGAAAAACTGTTTTTT.

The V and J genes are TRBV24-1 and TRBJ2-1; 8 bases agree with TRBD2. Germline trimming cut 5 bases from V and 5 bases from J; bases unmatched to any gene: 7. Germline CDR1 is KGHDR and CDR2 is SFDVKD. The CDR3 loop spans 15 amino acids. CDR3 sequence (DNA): TGTGCCACCAGTGTCGGGGGGGCACAGCACAATGAGCAGTTCTTC. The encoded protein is CATSVGGAQHNEQFF.

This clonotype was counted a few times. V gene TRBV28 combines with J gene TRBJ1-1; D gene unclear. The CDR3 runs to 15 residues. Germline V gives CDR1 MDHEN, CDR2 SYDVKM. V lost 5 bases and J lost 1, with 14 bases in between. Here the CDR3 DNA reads TGTGCCAGCAGTCCTGTGTGGGTCGAGAACACTGAAGCTTTCTTT. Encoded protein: CASSPVWVENTEAFF.

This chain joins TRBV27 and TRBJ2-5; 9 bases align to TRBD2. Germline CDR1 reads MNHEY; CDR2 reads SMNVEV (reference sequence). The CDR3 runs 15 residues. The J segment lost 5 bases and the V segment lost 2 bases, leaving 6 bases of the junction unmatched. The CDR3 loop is CASSLKGLAGETQYF. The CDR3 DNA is TGTGCCAGCAGTTTAAAGGGACTAGCTGGTGAGACCCAGTACTTC.

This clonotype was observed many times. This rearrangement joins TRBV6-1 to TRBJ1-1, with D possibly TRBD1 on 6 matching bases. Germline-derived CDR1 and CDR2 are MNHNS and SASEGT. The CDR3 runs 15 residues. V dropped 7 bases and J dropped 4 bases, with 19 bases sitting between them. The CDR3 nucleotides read TGTGCCAGCATTATCCACCGGACAGCGTTCACTGAAGCTTTCTTT. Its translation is CASIIHRTAFTEAFF.

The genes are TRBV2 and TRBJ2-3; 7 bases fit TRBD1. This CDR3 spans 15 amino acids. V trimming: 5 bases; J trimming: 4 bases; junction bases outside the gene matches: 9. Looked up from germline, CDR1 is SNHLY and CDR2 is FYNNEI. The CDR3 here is CASSRQGWGADTQYF. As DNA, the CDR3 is TGTGCCAGCAGTCGACAGGGTTGGGGCGCAGATACGCAGTATTTT.

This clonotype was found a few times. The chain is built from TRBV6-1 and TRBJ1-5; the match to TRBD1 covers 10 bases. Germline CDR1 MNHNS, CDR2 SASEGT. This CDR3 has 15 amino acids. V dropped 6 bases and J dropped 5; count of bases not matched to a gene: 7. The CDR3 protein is CASSPRQGAYQPQHF. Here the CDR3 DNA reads TGTGCCAGCAGCCCCCGACAGGGGGCCTATCAGCCCCAGCATTTT.

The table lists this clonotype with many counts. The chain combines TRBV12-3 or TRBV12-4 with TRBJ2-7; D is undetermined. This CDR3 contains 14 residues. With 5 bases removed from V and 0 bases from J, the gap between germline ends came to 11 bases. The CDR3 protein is CASSGDSSSYEQYF. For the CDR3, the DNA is TGTGCCAGCAGTGGGGATTCAAGCTCCTACGAGCAGTACTTC.

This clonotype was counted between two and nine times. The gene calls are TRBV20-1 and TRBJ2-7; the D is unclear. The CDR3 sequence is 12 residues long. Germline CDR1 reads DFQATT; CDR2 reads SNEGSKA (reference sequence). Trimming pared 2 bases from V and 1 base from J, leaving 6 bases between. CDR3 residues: CSARRHSYEQYF. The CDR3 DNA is TGCAGTGCTAGACGCCATTCCTACGAGCAGTACTTC.

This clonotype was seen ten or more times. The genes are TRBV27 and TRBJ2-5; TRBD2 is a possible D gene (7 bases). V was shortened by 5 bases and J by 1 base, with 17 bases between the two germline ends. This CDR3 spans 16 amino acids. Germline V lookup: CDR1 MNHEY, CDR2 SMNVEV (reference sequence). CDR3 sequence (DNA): TGTGCCAGCAGTCTCCTAGGGGGGGCTACCCAAGAGACCCAGTACTTC. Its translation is CASSLLGGATQETQYF.

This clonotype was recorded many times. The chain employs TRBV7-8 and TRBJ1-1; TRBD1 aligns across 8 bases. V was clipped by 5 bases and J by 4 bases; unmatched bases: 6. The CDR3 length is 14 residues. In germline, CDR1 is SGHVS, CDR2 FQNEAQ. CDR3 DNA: TGTGCCAGCAGCGCACATACAGGGGGCACTGAAGCTTTCTTT. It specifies CASSAHTGGTEAFF. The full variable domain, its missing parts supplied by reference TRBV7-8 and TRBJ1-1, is GAGVSQSPRYKVAKRGQDVALRCDPISGHVSLFWYQQALGQGPEFLTYFQNEAQLDKSGLPSDRFFAERPEGSVSTLKIQRTQQEDSAVYLCASSAHTGGTEAFFGQGTRLTVV.

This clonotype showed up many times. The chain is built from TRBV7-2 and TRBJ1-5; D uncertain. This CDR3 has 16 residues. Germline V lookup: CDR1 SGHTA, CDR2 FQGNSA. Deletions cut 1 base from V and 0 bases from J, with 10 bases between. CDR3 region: CASSLVGRFSNQPQHF. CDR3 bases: TGTGCCAGCAGCTTAGTTGGTAGGTTTAGCAATCAGCCCCAGCATTTT.

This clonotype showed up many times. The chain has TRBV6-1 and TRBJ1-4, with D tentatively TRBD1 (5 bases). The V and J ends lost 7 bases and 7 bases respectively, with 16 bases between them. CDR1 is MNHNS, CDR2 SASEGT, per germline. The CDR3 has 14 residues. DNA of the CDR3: TGTGCCAGCACACTCCGGGGGAGTGGTGAAAAACTGTTTTTT. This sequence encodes CASTLRGSGEKLFF.

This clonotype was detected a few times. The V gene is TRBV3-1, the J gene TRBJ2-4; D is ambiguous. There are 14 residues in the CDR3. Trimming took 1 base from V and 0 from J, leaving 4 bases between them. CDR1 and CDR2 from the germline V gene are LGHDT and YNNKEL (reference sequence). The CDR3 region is CASSQALAKNIQYF. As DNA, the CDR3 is TGTGCCAGCAGCCAAGCCCTAGCCAAAAACATTCAGTACTTC.